This record looks at one T cell receptor (beta chain) sequence and its context. This clone was observed a single time. It lacks a known antigen. The record has no base qualities; no much larger clone is one base away. Libraries were prepared through the immunoSEQ multiplex PCR assay. TCRdb obtained this table from immuneACCESS and retained in-frame rearrangements with V and J assigned. These tables miss some clones; where compared with another copy, unresolved V genes account for less than half of the shortfall, and the remainder is unexplained. The sample has 65,000 to 80,000 clones on record, approximately 93% of them singletons. The top ten clones comprise over 2% of the sample. Trimming costs V 7 bases and J 6 bases, and their ends lie 15 bases apart. CDR1 and CDR2 are read off the germline V gene as SQVTM and ANQGSEA. Including cysteine and phenylalanine, the CDR3 has 12 amino acids. Kept here is only the CDR3 DNA, which spans 36 bases and is read in frame from base 1.

This entry belongs to a study of T cell changes during pregnancy in multiple sclerosis (dated by TCRdb to about 2019). Regarding the complete study: The study examined how the T cell repertoire changed over the course of pregnancy in women with multiple sclerosis.

The sequencing used peripheral blood, collected in the second trimester of pregnancy. The clonotype comes from a female donor with multiple sclerosis, enrolled in a pregnancy study. This chain is built from TRBV29-1 and TRBJ1-1, and the D gene may be TRBD1, 6 bases matching. The nucleotide sequence is given as TGCAGCGCTAATTTACAGGGTGCTGAAGCTTTCTTT. The translation is CSANLQGAEAFF. The full variable domain, with segments outside the CDR3 supplied by the reference TRBV29-1 and TRBJ1-1 proteins, appears as SAVISQKPSRDICQRGTSLTIQCQVDSQVTMMFWYRQQPGQSLTLIATANQGSEATYESGFVIDKFPISRPNLTFSTLTVSNMSPEDSSIYLCSANLQGAEAFFGQGTRLTVV.